A single sample gave rise to the 27 T cell receptor beta chains below, sequenced in a study of blood T cell repertoires in COVID-19. The method was immunoSEQ multiplex PCR; TCRdb's version includes in-frame clones alone and lacks a portion of them. This sample has around 170,000 clones, with about 80% found just once. Sequencing was carried out using peripheral blood. Receptors originate from a human donor in a cohort sampled during active COVID-19.

The CDR3 nucleotides read TGCGCCAGCAGCCAAGGAGGAGCGCTTAATGAAAAACTGTTTTTT. It encodes CASSQGGALNEKLFF. The rearrangement uses TRBV4-3 and TRBJ1-4; D is uncertain. Germline CDR1 LGHNA, CDR2 YSLEER. V was pared by 1 base and J by 4 bases, with 10 bases between. CDR3 length: 15 amino acids.

The chain links TRBV10-3 to TRBJ1-1, with no clear D. V gave up 4 bases and J gave up 1 base, with 7 bases separating them. The CDR3 contains 13 residues. The germline V gene encodes CDR1 ENHRY and CDR2 SYGVKD. CDR3 nucleotide sequence: TGTGCCATCAGTGGCGGAGGGAACACTGAAGCTTTCTTT. Translation: CAISGGGNTEAFF.

This clone occurred a few times. The chain couples TRBV10-1 to TRBJ2-3; possible D gene TRBD1, 5 bases. This CDR3 has 14 amino acids. CDR1 and CDR2 (germline): WNHNN, SYGVQD (reference sequence). V was trimmed by 3 bases and J by 4 bases, leaving 11 bases between them. The CDR3 reads CASSDQGGPDTQYF. The CDR3 region has the DNA TGCGCCAGCAGTGATCAGGGTGGCCCAGATACGCAGTATTTT.

The genes are TRBV19 and TRBJ1-5; 10 bases are a match to TRBD1. The germline gives CDR1 LNHDA, CDR2 SQIVND (reference sequence). The CDR3 spans 15 residues. The V segment lost 5 bases and the J segment 1 base; nucleotides outside the gene matches: 2. CDR3: CASSDRGPSNQPQHF. The CDR3 nucleotides read TGTGCCAGTAGTGACAGGGGGCCGAGCAATCAGCCCCAGCATTTT.

The rearrangement uses TRBV5-1 and TRBJ2-7, with D maybe TRBD2 (6 bases). This CDR3 has 13 residues. CDR1 and CDR2 (germline): SGHRS, YFSETQ. Trimming cost V 0 bases and J 7 bases, with 11 bases left between them. CDR3 DNA: TGCGCCAGCAGCTTGGTCGGAGGGTGGGAGCAGTACTTC. Its translation is CASSLVGGWEQYF.

The chain employs TRBV11-1 and TRBJ2-7, with 10 bases matching TRBD1. J lost 1 base, V lost 5 bases, and 8 bases had no gene match. This CDR3 region has 16 residues. The germline V gene has CDR1 SGHAT and CDR2 FQDESV (reference sequence). CDR3 protein: CASSPRQGAVSYEQYF. The DNA of the CDR3 is TGTGCCAGCAGCCCAAGACAGGGGGCCGTTTCCTACGAGCAGTACTTC.

The V gene is TRBV5-1, the J gene TRBJ2-7; 7 nucleotides align to TRBD1. V was clipped by 0 bases and J by 6 bases; unmatched bases: 0. Germline lookup yields CDR1 SGHRS and CDR2 YFSETQ. The CDR3 is 12 residues long. The chain's CDR3 is CASSLGQGEQYF. The CDR3 DNA sequence: TGCGCCAGCAGCTTGGGACAGGGCGAGCAGTACTTC.

The rearrangement uses TRBV2 and TRBJ1-1; D ambiguous. This CDR3 is 14 amino acids long. The V gene's germline CDR1 is SNHLY and CDR2 FYNNEI. Trimming cost V 4 bases and J 1 base, with 10 bases left between them. This CDR3 is CASSAFDTNTEAFF. In nucleotides, the CDR3 is TGTGCCAGCAGTGCCTTTGACACGAACACTGAAGCTTTCTTT.

This clone was seen a handful of times. Other DNA sequences in the same sample also yield this CDR3. This rearrangement joins TRBV18 to TRBJ2-7; 10 bases are shared with TRBD2. This CDR3 is 14 amino acids long. The V gene's germline CDR1 is KGHSH and CDR2 LQKENI. V was clipped by 3 bases and J by 2 bases; unmatched bases: 1. CDR3 residues: CASSPSGRTYEQYF. CDR3 in DNA: TGTGCCAGCTCACCTAGCGGGAGGACCTACGAGCAGTACTTC. Drawing the rest from reference TRBV18 and TRBJ2-7, the complete variable domain is NAGVMQNPRHLVRRRGQEARLRCSPMKGHSHVYWYRQLPEEGLKFMVYLQKENIIDESGMPKERFSAEFPKEGPSILRIQQVVRGDSAAYFCASSPSGRTYEQYFGPGTRLTVT.

The chain uses TRBV12-3 or TRBV12-4 and TRBJ1-2; D is uncertain. Trimming cost V 1 base and J 4 bases, with 7 bases left between them. This CDR3 is 13 amino acids long. CDR3 sequence reads: CASSLGGAYGYTF. The CDR3 nucleotides read TGTGCCAGCAGTTTAGGGGGAGCCTATGGCTACACCTTC.

V gene TRBV5-1 combines with J gene TRBJ1-2, with D unclear. V was pared by 4 bases and J by 5 bases, with 12 bases between. Germline V gives CDR1 SGHRS, CDR2 YFSETQ. The CDR3 contains 13 residues. The CDR3 DNA reads TGCGCCAGCAGCGGGAGGGTGGAGTATGGCTACACCTTC. Translation gives CASSGRVEYGYTF.

The chain couples TRBV19 to TRBJ2-7; the D gene is possibly TRBD2 (7 bases). Germline CDR1 reads LNHDA; CDR2 reads SQIVND (reference sequence). The CDR3 length is 13 residues. V gave up 6 bases and J gave up 6 bases, with 15 bases separating them. The CDR3: CASSPGLQGEQYF. DNA of the CDR3: TGTGCCAGTAGCCCGGGACTACAGGGCGAGCAGTACTTC.

The chain joins TRBV10-1 to TRBJ2-7; 7 bases fit TRBD1. This CDR3 region has 13 residues. Per the germline V gene, CDR1 is WNHNN and CDR2 is SYGVQD (reference sequence). V trimming: 6 bases; J trimming: 3 bases; junction bases outside the gene matches: 5. Written as DNA, the CDR3 is TGCGCCAGCAGGGGACAGCCCTACTACGAGCAGTACTTC. Its protein product is CASRGQPYYEQYF.

The V gene is TRBV9, the J gene TRBJ2-5; D possibly corresponds to TRBD2 (7 bases). The CDR3 has 15 residues. The V and J ends lost 3 bases and 0 bases respectively, with 12 bases between them. The germline V gene encodes CDR1 SGDLS and CDR2 YYNGEE. The CDR3 nucleotides are TGTGCCAGCAGCGCCGGGGGGCCCTACCAAGAGACCCAGTACTTC. Encoded protein: CASSAGGPYQETQYF.

V gene TRBV5-4 combines with J gene TRBJ2-7, with 7 bases aligning to TRBD1. Germline V gives CDR1 SGHNT, CDR2 YYREEE (reference sequence). The CDR3 extends over 13 amino acids. The J segment lost 5 bases and the V segment lost 0 bases, leaving 2 bases of the junction unmatched. In nucleotides, the CDR3 is TGTGCCAGCAGCTTGGACAGGGGAGACGAGCAGTACTTC. This gives the protein CASSLDRGDEQYF.

This clone was recorded only once. This chain uses TRBV21-1 with TRBJ1-1. TRBV21-1 is given as a pseudogene. This CDR3 contains 14 residues. This CDR3 reads CARPIPAMNTEAFF. For the CDR3, the DNA is TGTGCCAGACCGATCCCCGCGATGAACACTGAAGCTTTCTTT.

The CDR3 protein is CASSPIVGGQGGYTF. CDR3 bases: TGTGCCAGCAGCCCGATCGTAGGGGGCCAGGGTGGCTACACCTTC. V gene TRBV3-1 (or the pseudogene TRBV3-2) combines with J gene TRBJ1-2, with TRBD1 matching over 7 bases. J lost 7 bases, V lost 4 bases, and 12 bases had no gene match. This CDR3 comprises 15 residues. Germline lookup yields CDR1 LGHDT and CDR2 YNNKEL (reference sequence).

The gene calls are TRBV19 and TRBJ1-2, with TRBD1 identical over 10 bases. The CDR3 extends over 15 amino acids. The germline V gene encodes CDR1 LNHDA and CDR2 SQIVND (reference sequence). After removal of 0 bases from V and 6 bases from J, the junction contained 4 bases not matched to a gene. CDR3 in amino acids: CASSIDRDRGDGYTF. Written as DNA, the CDR3 is TGTGCCAGTAGTATAGACCGGGACAGGGGAGATGGCTACACCTTC. Full variable domain (remainder filled in from reference TRBV19 and TRBJ1-2): DGGITQSPKYLFRKEGQNVTLSCEQNLNHDAMYWYRQDPGQGLRLIYYSQIVNDFQKGDIAEGYSVSREKKESFPLTVTSAQKNPTAFYLCASSIDRDRGDGYTFGSGTRLTVV.

The chain uses TRBV7-9 and TRBJ2-7; 10 bases line up with TRBD1. V was pared by 5 bases and J by 0 bases, with 4 bases of the junction left unmatched. From germline, CDR1 is SEHNR and CDR2 FQNEAQ (reference sequence). The CDR3 has 15 residues. The CDR3 here is CASSKGTGASYEQYF. Written as DNA, the CDR3 is TGTGCCAGCAGCAAAGGGACAGGGGCCTCCTACGAGCAGTACTTC.

V gene TRBV27 combines with J gene TRBJ2-6; 10 nucleotides line up with TRBD1. V was pared by 5 bases and J by 1 base, with 8 bases of the junction left unmatched. The germline gives CDR1 MNHEY, CDR2 SMNVEV (reference sequence). The length of the CDR3 is 18 residues. Here the CDR3 reads CASSVRDRGPSGANVLTF. The CDR3 DNA is TGTGCCAGCAGTGTCCGGGACAGGGGCCCTTCTGGGGCCAACGTCCTGACTTTC.

The CDR3 DNA reads as TGTGCCAGCAGCCCCCGGGACAGGGGGCTTGGTTCACCCCTCCACTTT. Translation gives CASSPRDRGLGSPLHF. The genes are TRBV7-6 and TRBJ1-6, with 12 positions matching TRBD1. The junction had 8 bases not matched to a gene; V was cut back by 5 bases and J by 9 bases. Germline CDR1 reads SGHVS; CDR2 reads FNYEAQ. The CDR3 length is 16 residues.

V and J are TRBV5-8 and TRBJ2-6, with D maybe TRBD2 (6 bases). The CDR3 runs 15 residues. Germline CDR1 reads SGHTS; CDR2 reads YDEGEE. Trimming left V 1 base short and J 2 bases short, with 7 bases between. This CDR3 reads CASSLWRAGANVLTF. The CDR3 coding sequence is TGTGCCAGCAGCTTGTGGAGGGCTGGGGCCAACGTCCTGACTTTC.

The V gene is TRBV18, the J gene TRBJ2-7, with D possibly TRBD1 on 5 matching bases. This CDR3 has 15 amino acids. Germline-derived CDR1 and CDR2 are KGHSH and LQKENI. V lost 5 bases and J 2 bases, leaving 16 bases between the germline ends. In nucleotides, the CDR3 is TGTGCCAGCTCAATTTCGGGCGCCAGGGCCTACGAGCAGTACTTC. Translating gives CASSISGARAYEQYF.

V gene TRBV6-5 combines with J gene TRBJ1-2; 8 positions agree with TRBD1. CDR1 and CDR2 (germline): MNHEY, SVGAGI. The V segment lost 6 bases and the J segment 3 bases; nucleotides outside the gene matches: 9. The CDR3 is 15 residues long. CDR3 sequence reads: CASSPDRDWDYGYTF. The DNA of the CDR3 is TGTGCCAGCAGCCCGGACAGGGATTGGGACTATGGCTACACCTTC.

The chain couples TRBV7-2 to TRBJ2-7; TRBD2 might be the D (7 bases). Germline V gene sequence: CDR1 SGHTA, CDR2 FQGNSA. Trimming took 1 base from V and 2 from J, leaving 15 bases between them. CDR3 length: 16 residues. CDR3 nucleotide sequence: TGTGCCAGCAGCTTAGGGGGGGGCAGGGTCCCCTACGAGCAGTACTTC. Translated, it gives CASSLGGGRVPYEQYF.

The chain has TRBV4-3 and TRBJ2-7; 9 bases agree with TRBD2. The V and J ends lost 3 bases and 7 bases, in that order; junction bases with no gene match: 10. Germline V CDR1 and CDR2: LGHNA, YSLEER. The CDR3 contains 15 residues. CDR3 coding DNA: TGCGCCAGCAGCCATGTAGACAGGGCGGGAGGGGAGCAGTACTTC. This translates into CASSHVDRAGGEQYF.

The V gene is TRBV5-1, the J gene TRBJ2-7; 8 bases map to TRBD2. The V gene's germline CDR1 is SGHRS and CDR2 YFSETQ. J lost 2 bases, V lost 2 bases, and 6 bases had no gene match. The CDR3 totals 15 residues. The CDR3 here is CASSFTSGYTYEQYF. CDR3 DNA sequence: TGCGCCAGCAGCTTCACTAGCGGCTACACCTACGAGCAGTACTTC. Based on the CDR3 plus reference TRBV5-1 and TRBJ2-7, the full variable domain is KAGVTQTPRYLIKTRGQQVTLSCSPISGHRSVSWYQQTPGQGLQFLFEYFSETQRNKGNFPGRFSGRQFSNSRSEMNVSTLELGDSALYLCASSFTSGYTYEQYFGPGTRLTVT.